Given below is one T cell receptor beta chain in context. Its specificity is unknown. The PCR had 60 Vbeta and 13 Jbeta primers. This table comes from immunoSEQ multiplex PCR, and its TCRdb copy is limited to in-frame clones, with some not included. The sample lists some 95,000 clones; 75% to 85% were seen once. The donors comprised healthy bone marrow donors. CDR1 is LNHDA and CDR2 is SQIVND in the germline V gene (reference sequence). This CDR3 contains 15 residues. Trimming removed 5 bases at V and 6 bases at J, with 17 bases between. These data are taken from a study of cytomegalovirus exposure and HLA in healthy donors. Overall study findings and caveats: Most subjects' HLA-A and HLA-B alleles were reportedly predicted from TCR beta sequences.

Sequencing was carried out using PBMCs. The sequence derives from a woman between 35 and 50 years old in good health and CMV-seronegative. The chain carries TRBV19 and TRBJ1-5; D perhaps matches TRBD1 (6 bases). CDR3 nucleotides: TGTGCCAGTAGTGCAACAGGGTCTCAAAGTCAGCCCCAGCATTTT. Its translation is CASSATGSQSQPQHF. The variable domain in full, with the rest retrieved from reference TRBV19 and TRBJ1-5, is DGGITQSPKYLFRKEGQNVTLSCEQNLNHDAMYWYRQDPGQGLRLIYYSQIVNDFQKGDIAEGYSVSREKKESFPLTVTSAQKNPTAFYLCASSATGSQSQPQHFGDGTRLSIL.